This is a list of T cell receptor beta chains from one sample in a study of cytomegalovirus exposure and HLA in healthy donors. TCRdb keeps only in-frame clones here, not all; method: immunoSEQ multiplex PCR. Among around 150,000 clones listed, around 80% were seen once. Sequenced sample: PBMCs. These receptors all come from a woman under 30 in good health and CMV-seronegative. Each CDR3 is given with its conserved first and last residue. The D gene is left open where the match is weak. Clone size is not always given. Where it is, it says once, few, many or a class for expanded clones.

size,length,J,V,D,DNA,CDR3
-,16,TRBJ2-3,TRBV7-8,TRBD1,TGTGCCAGCAGCTTAGGGACAGGGCCCCTCGGGAATACGCAGTATTTT,CASSLGTGPLGNTQYF
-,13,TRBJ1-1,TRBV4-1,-,TGCGCCAGCAGCCTCGGGGGGTCCACTGAAGCTTTCTTT,CASSLGGSTEAFF
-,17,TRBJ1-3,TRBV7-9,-,TGTGCCAGCAGCGATTACAGGGAAGGGAATGTAGGAAACACCATATATTTT,CASSDYREGNVGNTIYF
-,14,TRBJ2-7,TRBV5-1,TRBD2,TGCGCCAGCAGTCCAGCGGGGGCGCCCTACGAGCAGTACTTC,CASSPAGAPYEQYF
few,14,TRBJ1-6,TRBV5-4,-,TGTGCCAGCAGCTTGGACAGGGTTTATTCACCCCTCCACTTT,CASSLDRVYSPLHF
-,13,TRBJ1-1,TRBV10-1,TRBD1,TGCGCCAGCAGTGACCGGACAGGGGCTTGGGGTTTCTTT,CASSDRTGAWGFF
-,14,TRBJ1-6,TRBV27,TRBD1,TGTGCCAGCAGTTCAGGACAGGCTAATTCACCCCTCCACTTT,CASSSGQANSPLHF
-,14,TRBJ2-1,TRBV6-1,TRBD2,TGTGCCAGCAGGACTAGCGGGGGCTACAATGAGCAGTTCTTC,CASRTSGGYNEQFF
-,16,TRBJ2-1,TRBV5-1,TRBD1,TGCGCCAGCAGCTGGGCCGGGACAGGGGAACGCAATGAGCAGTTCTTC,CASSWAGTGERNEQFF
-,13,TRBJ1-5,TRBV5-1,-,TGCGCCAGCAGCACGGGTAGCAATCAGCCCCAGCATTTT,CASSTGSNQPQHF
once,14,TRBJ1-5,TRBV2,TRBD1,TGTGCCAGCAGTAAGGGACAGGGTTATCAGCCCCAGCATTTT,CASSKGQGYQPQHF
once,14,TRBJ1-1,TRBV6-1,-,TGTGCCAGCAGTGAACCTGAATGGACAGCCGAAGCTTTCTTT,CASSEPEWTAEAFF
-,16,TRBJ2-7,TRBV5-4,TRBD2,TGTGCCAGCAGCTTGGTTTCGAGCGGGGGCTATGGCGAGCAGTACTTC,CASSLVSSGGYGEQYF
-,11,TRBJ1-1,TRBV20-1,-,TGCAGTGCTAGGACTGTTCCTGAAGCTTTCTTT,CSARTVPEAFF
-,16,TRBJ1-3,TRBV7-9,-,TGTGCCAGCAGCCCCCCGGAGGTCCGCTCTGGAAACACCATATATTTT,CASSPPEVRSGNTIYF
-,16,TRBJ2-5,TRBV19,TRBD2,TGTGCCAGTAGTATTCGCCTAGCGGGGCGAGACGAGACCCAGTACTTC,CASSIRLAGRDETQYF
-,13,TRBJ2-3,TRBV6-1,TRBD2,TGTGCCAGCAAGGGGCTAGCGGGGGATACGCAGTATTTT,CASKGLAGDTQYF
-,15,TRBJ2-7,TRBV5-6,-,TGTGCCAGCAGCCCGCCGAGCAGGGGATCCTACGAGCAGTACTTC,CASSPPSRGSYEQYF
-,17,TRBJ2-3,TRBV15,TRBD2,TGTGCCACCAGCAGCCCCCCTGGCGGGGGGGCCAGAGATACGCAGTATTTT,CATSSPPGGGARDTQYF
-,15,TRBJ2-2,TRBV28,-,TGTGCCAGCAGACCCGGGTTCCCTAACACCGGGGAGCTGTTTTTT,CASRPGFPNTGELFF
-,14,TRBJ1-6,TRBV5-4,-,TGTGCCAGCAGCAAAGTTGCGTACAATTCACCCCTCCACTTT,CASSKVAYNSPLHF
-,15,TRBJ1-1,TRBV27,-,TGTGCCAGCAGTTTGGCCAGGACATTTAACACTGAAGCTTTCTTT,CASSLARTFNTEAFF
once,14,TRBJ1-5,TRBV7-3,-,TGTGCCAGCAGCCGTGACAGAGGCAATCAGCCCCAGCATTTT,CASSRDRGNQPQHF
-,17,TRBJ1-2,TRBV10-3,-,TGTGCCATCAGTGAGGTTGGCAGGCATCAATATTGGGGCGGCTACACCTTC,CAISEVGRHQYWGGYTF